This T cell receptor beta chain was sequenced for a study of T cells after yellow fever vaccination. This clonotype was recorded many times. Its antigen is unknown. For TCR, cDNA came from 5'RACE template switching, which added a universal primer site and UMIs. One entry per CDR3 protein, called by TCRdb with MiXCR from the 5' RACE reads. Here the sample spans around 72,000 distinct CDR3 sequences, 7.3% being singletons. CDR1 DFQATT and CDR2 SNEGSKA come from the germline V gene (reference sequence). J lost 5 bases, V lost 3 bases, and 4 bases had no gene match. This CDR3 contains 14 residues. Findings and caveats of the study: Weaker overall was a secondary response that nonetheless peaked faster, on day 5 versus 15.

The V and J genes are TRBV20-1 and TRBJ2-2; 9 bases are shared with TRBD1. This TCR was recovered from a man aged 18 to 35 who received the YFV17D yellow fever vaccine. This specimen was CD8+ T cells sorted from PBMCs, taken more than 8 days after the first yellow fever vaccination. In DNA form, the CDR3 reads TGCAGTGCTAGTACCGGGACAGGGACCGGGGAGCTGTTTTTT. It is translated as CSASTGTGTGELFF.